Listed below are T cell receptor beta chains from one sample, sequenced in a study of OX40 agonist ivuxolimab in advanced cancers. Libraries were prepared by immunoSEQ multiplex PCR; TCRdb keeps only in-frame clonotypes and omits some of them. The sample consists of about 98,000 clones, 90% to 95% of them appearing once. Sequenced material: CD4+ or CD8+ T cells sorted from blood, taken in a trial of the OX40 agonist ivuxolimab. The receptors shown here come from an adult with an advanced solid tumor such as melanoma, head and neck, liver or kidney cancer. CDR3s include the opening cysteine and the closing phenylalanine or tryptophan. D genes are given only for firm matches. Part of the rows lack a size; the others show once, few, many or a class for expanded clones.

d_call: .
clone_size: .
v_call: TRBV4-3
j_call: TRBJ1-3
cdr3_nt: TGCGCCAGCAGCAAAGCGTGGGGCTCTGGAAACACCATATATTTT
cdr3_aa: CASSKAWGSGNTIYF

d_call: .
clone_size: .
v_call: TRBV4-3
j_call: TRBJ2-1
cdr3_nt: TGCGCCAGCAGCCAAGTGTTTCTGGAACTATACAATGAGCAGTTCTTC
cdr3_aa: CASSQVFLELYNEQFF

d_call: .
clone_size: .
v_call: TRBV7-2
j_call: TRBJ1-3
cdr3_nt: TGTGCCAGCAGCCAGACGGAGAGACCTGGAAACACCATATATTTT
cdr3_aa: CASSQTERPGNTIYF

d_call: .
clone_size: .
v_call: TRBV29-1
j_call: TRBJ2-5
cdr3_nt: TGCAGCGTTGCCCCGGGTTTGGAGACCCAGTACTTC
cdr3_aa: CSVAPGLETQYF

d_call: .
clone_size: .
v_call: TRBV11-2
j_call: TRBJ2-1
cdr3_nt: TGTGCCAGCAGCTTAGGGCTGGAGTACAATGAGCAGTTCTTC
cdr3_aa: CASSLGLEYNEQFF

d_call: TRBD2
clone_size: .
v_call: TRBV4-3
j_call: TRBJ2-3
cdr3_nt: TGCGCCAGCAGCCAAGGGGCTTCAGCGGGAGCCGATACGCAGTATTTT
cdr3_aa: CASSQGASAGADTQYF

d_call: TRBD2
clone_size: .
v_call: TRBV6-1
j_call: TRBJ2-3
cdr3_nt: TGTGCCGCTAGAGCTGGCGGGGGGTGGGATACGCAGTATTTT
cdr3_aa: CAARAGGGWDTQYF

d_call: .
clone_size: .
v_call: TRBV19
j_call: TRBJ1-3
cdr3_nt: TGTGCCAGTAGTATTACTGGGTTGTTTAGCTCTGGAAACACCATATATTTT
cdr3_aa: CASSITGLFSSGNTIYF

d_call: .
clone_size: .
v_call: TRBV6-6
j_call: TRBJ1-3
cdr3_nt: TGTGCCAGCAGTTACGGAGGGGCATCTGGAAACACCATATATTTT
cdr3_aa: CASSYGGASGNTIYF

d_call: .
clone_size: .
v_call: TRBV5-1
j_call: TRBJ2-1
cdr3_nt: TGCGCCAGCAGCTTGGACTGGGCTGAGCAGTTCTTC
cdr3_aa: CASSLDWAEQFF

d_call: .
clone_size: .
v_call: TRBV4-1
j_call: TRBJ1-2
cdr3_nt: TGCGCCAGCAGCCAAGAAACGGTAGCGGTTGAGGTCTATGGCTACACCTTC
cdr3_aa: CASSQETVAVEVYGYTF

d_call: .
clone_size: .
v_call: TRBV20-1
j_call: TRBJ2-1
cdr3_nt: TGCAGTGCCACCTCCTCCACCGGCCAGTTCTTC
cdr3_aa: CSATSSTGQFF

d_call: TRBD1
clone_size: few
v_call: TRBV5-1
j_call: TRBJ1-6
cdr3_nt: TGCGCCAGCAGCTTACAGGGGAACAATAATTCACCCCTCCACTTT
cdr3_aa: CASSLQGNNNSPLHF

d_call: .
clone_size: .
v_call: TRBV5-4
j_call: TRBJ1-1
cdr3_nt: TGTGCCAGCAGCACGGTGAAACATGGAAACACTGAAGCTTTCTTT
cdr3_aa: CASSTVKHGNTEAFF

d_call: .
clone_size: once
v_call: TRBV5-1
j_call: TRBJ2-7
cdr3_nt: TGCGCCAGCAGCTTCGACAGCGCCTACGAGCAGTACTTC
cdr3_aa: CASSFDSAYEQYF

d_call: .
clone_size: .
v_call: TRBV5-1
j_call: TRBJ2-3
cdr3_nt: TGCGCCAGCAGCCAAGGACAGAGCACAGATACGCAGTATTTT
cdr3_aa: CASSQGQSTDTQYF

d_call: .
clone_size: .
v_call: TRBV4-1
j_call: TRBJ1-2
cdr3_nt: TGCGCCAGCAGCCAAGAAGTGACAGACTATGGCTACACCTTC
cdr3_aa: CASSQEVTDYGYTF

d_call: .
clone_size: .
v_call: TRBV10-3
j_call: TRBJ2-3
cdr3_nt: TGTGCCATCAGTCGATGGAGGGAAAGGACAGATACGCAGTATTTT
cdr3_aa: CAISRWRERTDTQYF

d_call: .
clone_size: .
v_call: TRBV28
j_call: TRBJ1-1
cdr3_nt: TGTGCCAGCAACCTCTGGGGGGGAAGTCTCTCGGGCACTGAAGCTTTCTTT
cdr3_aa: CASNLWGGSLSGTEAFF

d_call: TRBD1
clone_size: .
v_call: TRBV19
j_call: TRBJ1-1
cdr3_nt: TGTGCCAGTAGTCCAGGGGGCGGCTCCCGCCGTGAAGCTTTCTTT
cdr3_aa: CASSPGGGSRREAFF

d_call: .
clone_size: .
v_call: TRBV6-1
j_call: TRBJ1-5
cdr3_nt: TGTGCCAGCTTTGGCAACAATCAGCCCCAGCATTTT
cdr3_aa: CASFGNNQPQHF

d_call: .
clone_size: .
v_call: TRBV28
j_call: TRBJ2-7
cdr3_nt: TGTGCCAGCAGTTTAGACACAACCTACGAGCAGTACTTC
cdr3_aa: CASSLDTTYEQYF

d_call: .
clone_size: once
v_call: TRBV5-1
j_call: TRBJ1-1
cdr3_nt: TGCGCCAGCAGGGAGAGGGTGGACACTGAAGCTTTCTTT
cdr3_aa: CASRERVDTEAFF

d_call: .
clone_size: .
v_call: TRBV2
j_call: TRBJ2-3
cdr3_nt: TGTGCCAGCAGCCCACGCAACACAGATACGCAGTATTTT
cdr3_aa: CASSPRNTDTQYF

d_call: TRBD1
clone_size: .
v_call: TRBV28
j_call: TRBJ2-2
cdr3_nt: TGTGCCAGCAGTTTGAGGGACAGGGGAGTGACCGGGGAGCTGTTTTTT
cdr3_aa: CASSLRDRGVTGELFF

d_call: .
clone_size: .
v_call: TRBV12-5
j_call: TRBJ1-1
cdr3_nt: TGTGCTAGTGGTAGGAGGGGGACGGGCACTGAAGCTTTCTTT
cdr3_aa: CASGRRGTGTEAFF

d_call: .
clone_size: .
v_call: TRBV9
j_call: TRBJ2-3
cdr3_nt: TGTGCCAGCAGCGAGGGCGGGGTAGCCTTTAGCACAGATACGCAGTATTTT
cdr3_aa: CASSEGGVAFSTDTQYF

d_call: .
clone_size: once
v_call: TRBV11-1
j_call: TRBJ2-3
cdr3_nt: TGTGCCAGCAGCGAACAAGATACGCAGTATTTT
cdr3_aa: CASSEQDTQYF

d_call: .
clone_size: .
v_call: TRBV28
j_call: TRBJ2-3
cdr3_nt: TGTGCCAGCAGTGAGGTTCGCACAGATACGCAGTATTTT
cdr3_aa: CASSEVRTDTQYF

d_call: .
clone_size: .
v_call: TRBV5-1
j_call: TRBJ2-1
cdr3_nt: TGCGCCAGCAGCGTAGGCCCTAGCGAAAATGAGCAGTTCTTC
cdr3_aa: CASSVGPSENEQFF

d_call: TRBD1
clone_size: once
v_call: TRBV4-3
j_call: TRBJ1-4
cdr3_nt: TGCGCCAGCAGCCAAGAAATTTTGGGGACAGGGGGGAAACTGTTTTTT
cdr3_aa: CASSQEILGTGGKLFF